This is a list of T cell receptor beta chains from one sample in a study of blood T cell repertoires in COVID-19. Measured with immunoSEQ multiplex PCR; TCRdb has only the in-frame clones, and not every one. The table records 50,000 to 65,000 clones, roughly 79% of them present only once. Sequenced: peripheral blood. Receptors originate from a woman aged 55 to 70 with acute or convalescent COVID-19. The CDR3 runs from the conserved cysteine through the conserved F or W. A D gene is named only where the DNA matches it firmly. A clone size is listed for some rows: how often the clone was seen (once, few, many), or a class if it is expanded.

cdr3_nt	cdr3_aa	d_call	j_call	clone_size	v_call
TGTGCCAGCCAACGGGGGCAAGAGACCCAGTACTTC	CASQRGQETQYF	NA	TRBJ2-5	NA	TRBV28
TGCAGTGCTAGTCCGGGACAGAACAATCAGCCCCAGCATTTT	CSASPGQNNQPQHF	TRBD1	TRBJ1-5	few	TRBV20-1
TGTGCCAGCAGCCACCCACGGGACAACAATGAGCAGTTCTTC	CASSHPRDNNEQFF	NA	TRBJ2-1	NA	TRBV3-1/TRBV3-2
TGCGCCAGCAGCTACGGACAGCATAATTCACCCCTCCACTTT	CASSYGQHNSPLHF	NA	TRBJ1-6	NA	TRBV5-1
TGTGCCAGCTCACAAGGGTTTGGGGCAGAGACCCAGTACTTC	CASSQGFGAETQYF	NA	TRBJ2-5	NA	TRBV18
TGTGCCAGTAGTATAGAAGGAGGAGGAGGAGCTTTCTTT	CASSIEGGGGAFF	NA	TRBJ1-1	few	TRBV19
TGCGCCAGCAGCCTGGGAGGCGTGATCGAGACCCAGTACTTC	CASSLGGVIETQYF	NA	TRBJ2-5	NA	TRBV5-1
TGTGCCAGCCAAACAGGGGGGCATAGCAATCAGCCCCAGCATTTT	CASQTGGHSNQPQHF	TRBD1	TRBJ1-5	few	TRBV27
TGCGCCAGCAGCTTGGGGACAGGGGGCGTAGTAAGCTATGGCTACACCTTC	CASSLGTGGVVSYGYTF	TRBD1	TRBJ1-2	once	TRBV5-1
TGTGCCATCAGTGAAGGGGGGGAACAAGAGACCCAGTACTTC	CAISEGGEQETQYF	NA	TRBJ2-5	NA	TRBV10-3
TGTGCCTGGAGTAACAGAGGGCAGGTATCAGAGACCCAGTACTTC	CAWSNRGQVSETQYF	NA	TRBJ2-5	NA	TRBV30
TGTGCCAGCAGTTCGGACAGGGCTAGCAATCAGCCCCAGCATTTT	CASSSDRASNQPQHF	TRBD1	TRBJ1-5	once	TRBV27
TGTGCCAGCGGATCAAGGGGGACAGGGAATGAAAAACTGTTTTTT	CASGSRGTGNEKLFF	TRBD1	TRBJ1-4	NA	TRBV6-5
TGTGCCAGTAGTATCACAGGGGGCTGGGGTCAGCCCCAGCATTTT	CASSITGGWGQPQHF	TRBD1	TRBJ1-5	NA	TRBV19
TGTGCCAGCAGCCTAGGGACAGGGGTTGGTTATGGCTACACCTTC	CASSLGTGVGYGYTF	TRBD1	TRBJ1-2	NA	TRBV6-5
TGTGCCATCAGCGGGAGTCCGGATACGCAGTATTTT	CAISGSPDTQYF	NA	TRBJ2-3	NA	TRBV10-3
TGTGCCAGCGGCTCGGGACAGCGAGATCAGCCCCAGCATTTT	CASGSGQRDQPQHF	TRBD1	TRBJ1-5	NA	TRBV6-5
TGTGCCAGCAGCTTGGGCGCTGGGAGTAATGAAAAACTGTTTTTT	CASSLGAGSNEKLFF	NA	TRBJ1-4	NA	TRBV5-4
TGTGCCAGCAGTCAGACAGGGCTAAAACTGTTTTTT	CASSQTGLKLFF	TRBD1	TRBJ1-4	NA	TRBV28
TGTGCCTGGAGTGTAAGGAAGGTCGGGGGGAACACTGAAGCTTTCTTT	CAWSVRKVGGNTEAFF	NA	TRBJ1-1	NA	TRBV30
TGTGCCAGCAGTGCAGGGTCTAGCAATCAGCCCCAGCATTTT	CASSAGSSNQPQHF	NA	TRBJ1-5	few	TRBV2
TGTGCCAGCAGTGAACCCAGACAGAACACCGGGGAGCTGTTTTTT	CASSEPRQNTGELFF	NA	TRBJ2-2	NA	TRBV25-1
TGTGCCAGCAGCCCCACAGGGGGCAATGAAAAACTGTTTTTT	CASSPTGGNEKLFF	TRBD1	TRBJ1-4	NA	TRBV3-1/TRBV3-2
TGTGCCAGCAGCTGGAGACAGGGTGGCACTGAAGCTTTCTTT	CASSWRQGGTEAFF	TRBD1	TRBJ1-1	NA	TRBV11-1
TGTGCCAGCAGCGGTACTAGTTACTTCACAGATACGCAGTATTTT	CASSGTSYFTDTQYF	NA	TRBJ2-3	NA	TRBV5-6
TGTGCCAGCAGGACGACTGCCAACACTGAAGCTTTCTTT	CASRTTANTEAFF	NA	TRBJ1-1	NA	TRBV3-1/TRBV3-2
TGTGCCAGCAGCCAAGAGGCACAGGGTGTTAGCGGCTACACCTTC	CASSQEAQGVSGYTF	NA	TRBJ1-2	few	TRBV3-1/TRBV3-2
TGTGCCAGCTCACCACCGGGAGGGTACAACACTGAAGCTTTCTTT	CASSPPGGYNTEAFF	NA	TRBJ1-1	once	TRBV18
TGTGCCAGCAGTGAGGGATTCGGGTTGCTAGCGGGGGCCGTCTCCTACAATGAGCAGTTCTTC	CASSEGFGLLAGAVSYNEQFF	TRBD2	TRBJ2-1	NA	TRBV2
TGTGCCAGCAGCCAAGATCTGGGACACTACACCGGGGAGCTGTTTTTT	CASSQDLGHYTGELFF	NA	TRBJ2-2	NA	TRBV14
TGTGCCAGCAGCCCGGGAGCGAAAGAGACCCAGTACTTC	CASSPGAKETQYF	NA	TRBJ2-5	NA	TRBV6-5
TGCGCCAGCAGCCAACTAGCGGGAGGGCCGAACGAGCAGTACTTC	CASSQLAGGPNEQYF	TRBD2	TRBJ2-7	NA	TRBV4-1
TGCGCCAGCAGCGTAGGGAGCTCCTACAATGAGCAGTTCTTC	CASSVGSSYNEQFF	NA	TRBJ2-1	NA	TRBV5-1
TGTGCCAGCTCTTTTCGCCCAGTTGATAGCAATCAGCCCCAGCATTTT	CASSFRPVDSNQPQHF	NA	TRBJ1-5	NA	TRBV5-5
TGCGCCAGCAGGGAGACAGTGAACACTGAAGCTTTCTTT	CASRETVNTEAFF	NA	TRBJ1-1	NA	TRBV5-1